The clone carrying this T cell receptor (beta chain) was found a few times. The sample comes from a study of T cell clonotyping in hematopoietic cell transplantation. The time point was: recipient sample about 28 days before transplant, after cytoreduction. V trimming: 6 bases; J trimming: 8 bases; junction bases outside the gene matches: 10. The CDR3 loop spans 14 amino acids. CDR1 and CDR2 (germline): SGHTA, FQGNSA. Sequencing was performed with immunoSEQ multiplex PCR; in TCRdb, only in-frame clones are kept and a portion is missing. The sample contains roughly 46,000 clones, approximately 82% of which appear only once.

The sequence derives from a man aged 55 to 70 with myelodysplastic syndrome. Some clones in this sample may be carry-over from other donors' samples. This specimen was peripheral blood mononuclear cells, taken before stem cell transplant. This sequence joins TRBV7-2 and TRBJ1-2; 9 bases agree with TRBD1. The CDR3 here is CASRKTGGSEGYTF. Here the CDR3 DNA reads TGTGCCAGCAGAAAGACAGGGGGATCGGAAGGCTACACCTTC.